This TCR beta chain was identified in a study of blood T cell repertoires in COVID-19 (dated by TCRdb to 2019 to 2021). For context, the study as a whole: The collaborator samples originated in the United States, Italy and Spain and spanned the acute and convalescent phases of COVID-19. The samples were drawn from the first 160 participants of the ongoing ImmuneRACE study and from some 1,300 subjects provided by 6 global collaborators. Nearly every sample came with metadata listing a de-identified subject ID, COVID-19 status, age in years and sex. Subjects who had been exposed to COVID-19, were actively infected with it, or had recovered from it provided the deeply sampled blood TCRbeta repertoires that made up the dataset. Where available, HLA class I and class II types were obtained from metadata supplied by the sample provider rather than from assay-based typing. The material from the prospective study consisted of cDNA or gDNA derived from T cells, B-cell-depleted T cells, or PBMCs. The repertoires were released in a freely available public database intended as a resource for research on the immune response to SARS-CoV-2. What the research found in general, with its limitations: How much clinical and demographic metadata was included differed by source and by participant, and the metadata was provided uncurated.

Enrolling through a virtual design, the prospective study's participants ranged in age from roughly 18 to 95 years and lived across roughly 24 United States geographic areas. Cohort assignment in the prospective study relied on participant-reported clinical history from a screening survey and a study questionnaire. In the prospective study, whole blood, serum and a nasopharyngeal or oropharyngeal swab were collected from each participant by mobile phlebotomists. Over a roughly 2-month period, participants in the prospective study had the option of providing additional blood draws and questionnaires. Before DNA extraction, prospective study blood samples were shipped either frozen or at room temperature. TCRbeta CDR3 regions were amplified from genomic DNA by means of the immunoSEQ Assay, a bias-controlled multiplex PCR. On the study's bioinformatics: The number of nucleated cells in each sample was estimated from the amplification of reference gene primers within the assay. To quantify the absolute abundance of each unique TCRbeta CDR3 rearrangement, sequence reads were collapsed and filtered. For each sample, productive Simpson clonality was calculated by taking the square root of Simpson's diversity index across productive rearrangements. TCRdb re-hosts the immuneACCESS table, in-frame sequences only. Its copies lack some clones; in the studies checked, an unresolved V gene accounts for under half of them, and the cause for the rest is not known. That table supplies the V and J calls and clone size; D and trimming were determined from the DNA. This sample has around 58,000 clones in its table, and around 80% of those were observed once. Of the sample, less than 4.5% is held by the ten largest clones.

As for this clone: This receptor's antigen is unknown. There are no base qualities to consult, and no much larger clone falls within one base. Other DNA sequences in this specimen translate into the identical CDR3.

The material sequenced was PBMCs or T cells enriched from blood (not recorded which). The source of this sequence is a woman in her forties with acute COVID-19.

The CDR3 is CASSLAGQGEQFF. The nucleotides read TGTGCCAGCAGCTTAGCAGGTCAGGGGGAGCAGTTCTTC. The chain joins TRBV7-9 to TRBJ2-1, with TRBD1 perhaps the D gene, on 6 matching bases. CDR1 and CDR2 are read off the germline V gene (reference sequence) as SEHNR and FQNEAQ. V is reduced by 0 bases and J by 10 bases, leaving a spacing of 10 bases between them. Including cysteine and phenylalanine, the CDR3 has 13 amino acids. Kept here is only the CDR3 DNA, which spans 39 bases and is read in frame from base 1.